This entry concerns a single T cell receptor beta chain. For sorted subsets, approximately 0.2 ug DNA per replicate equaled about 30,000 T cell genomes. Using immunoSEQ multiplex PCR, the repertoire was profiled, and TCRdb retains in-frame clones only, with some absent. The sample has 180,000 or so clones, about 93% seen once. These data belong to a study of shared clonotypes between healthy human individuals. Germline V gene data show CDR1 as MGHDK and CDR2 as SYGVNS. Trimming cost V 3 bases and J 2 bases, with 11 bases left between them. CDR3 length: 16 amino acids. The clonotype comes from a woman aged 25 to 39 in good health. Material: naive CD4+ T cells sorted from blood. Subset defined: CD45RA+ positively selected. V usage is TRBV25-1 and J usage is TRBJ2-6, with D unresolved. The CDR3 DNA follows: TGTGCCAGCAGTGAGGCATGGGCCGCTGGGGCCAACGTCCTGACTTTC. The encoded protein is CASSEAWAAGANVLTF.